The sequence of this TCR beta chain was determined in a study of low-dose radiotherapy and immunotherapy resistance in tumors (dated by TCRdb to 2021 to 2024). Broadly, across the study: In Cohort 1, 0.5 Gy per fraction was delivered every 2 weeks, and a total PTV dose of 6.5 Gy was prescribed. Nivolumab was administered intravenously as a 240 mg flat dose every two weeks, and ipilimumab was administered intravenously at 1 mg/kg every six weeks. Aspirin 300 mg was taken orally once daily by patients for four cycles, starting on cycle 1 day 1. Trial participants were not randomized into treatment groups. Eight patients were included in the translational analysis: three from the first dose cohort and the first five from the second dose cohort. In Cohort 2, 1 Gy per fraction was delivered every two weeks, for a total of 13 Gy over 26 weeks. Intravenous cyclophosphamide at 200 mg/m2 was administered every two weeks, one day ahead of each radiation and immunotherapy administration.

The CDR3, cysteine through phenylalanine, is 14 amino acids long. This entry keeps only the CDR3 DNA: 42 bases, framed from base 1. The germline V end is reduced by 7 bases and the J end by 0 bases; junction bases left unmatched: 3. The run used an Illumina HiSeq 2500. First-strand cDNA was synthesized with Superscript III and a set of TRAV- and TRBV-specific primers, covering both TCRalpha and TCRbeta chains. TCRs were amplified with Phusion for about 20 PCR cycles using a constant-region primer together with the adapter attached to the V primers. The isolated mRNA was amplified using the MessageAmp II aRNA Amplification Kit, with in vitro transcription performed for about 15 hours at 37 degrees C. The Dynabeads mRNA DIRECT Purification Kit was used to isolate the mRNA for TCR sequencing. A second approximately 23-cycle Phusion PCR added indexed Illumina adapters, and products were purified with AMPure XP beads. The source study handled its data this way. Using custom Perl scripts, TCR sequences that encoded the same protein were pooled, out-of-frame sequences were dropped, and the abundance of each clonotype was calculated. Any TCR sequence backed by just one read was left out of the analysis. Repertoire metrics included Shannon entropy, Gini index, clonality, richness, and frequency of TCRs shared between repertoires. TCRdb ran its own pipeline on the public reads, namely fastp trimming at Q25 and MiXCR clone calling, and kept in-frame beta chains. Records with the same CDR3 protein are collapsed into one entry carrying the most frequent genes and DNA. TCRdb's processing, not the authors', yielded these V and J calls. A total of tens of thousands of distinct CDR3 sequences appear in this sample, 18% of them only once. The top ten clones comprise less than 3% of the sample.

Read against the paper, the sample's time point label means: before trial treatment. Donors were enrolled in RACIN, a single-arm phase I dose-escalation trial combining nivolumab, ipilimumab, aspirin, low-dose cyclophosphamide and low-dose radiotherapy. Eligible patients had advanced, TIL-negative solid tumors. At least ten counts were recorded for this clonotype. This receptor's antigen is unknown. Base qualities are missing; no much larger clone stands one base away. The receptor comes from a male donor with prostate cancer. The sequencing used PBMCs, collected before treatment. The V and J genes are TRBV12-3 or TRBV12-4 and TRBJ1-1, and 9 junction bases match TRBD1. DNA sequence: TGTGCCAGCACCCGGGACAGGGTGAACACTGAAGCTTTCTTT. It encodes CASTRDRVNTEAFF.